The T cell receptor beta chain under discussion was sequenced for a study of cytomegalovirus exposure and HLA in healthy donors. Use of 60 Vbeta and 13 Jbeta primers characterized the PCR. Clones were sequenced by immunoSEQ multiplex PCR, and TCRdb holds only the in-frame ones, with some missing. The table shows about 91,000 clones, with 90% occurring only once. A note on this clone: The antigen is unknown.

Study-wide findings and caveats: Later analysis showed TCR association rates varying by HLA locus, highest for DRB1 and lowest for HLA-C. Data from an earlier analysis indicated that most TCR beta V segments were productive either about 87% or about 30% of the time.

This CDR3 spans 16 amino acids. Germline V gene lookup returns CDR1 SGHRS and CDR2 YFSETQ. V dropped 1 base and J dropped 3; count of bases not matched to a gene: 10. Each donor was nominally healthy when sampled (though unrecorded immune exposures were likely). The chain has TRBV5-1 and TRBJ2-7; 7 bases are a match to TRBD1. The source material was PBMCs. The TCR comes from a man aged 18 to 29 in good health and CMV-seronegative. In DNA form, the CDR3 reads TGCGCCAGCAGCTTGACAGGGGCCGGGGTATTCTACGAGCAGTACTTC. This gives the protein CASSLTGAGVFYEQYF.